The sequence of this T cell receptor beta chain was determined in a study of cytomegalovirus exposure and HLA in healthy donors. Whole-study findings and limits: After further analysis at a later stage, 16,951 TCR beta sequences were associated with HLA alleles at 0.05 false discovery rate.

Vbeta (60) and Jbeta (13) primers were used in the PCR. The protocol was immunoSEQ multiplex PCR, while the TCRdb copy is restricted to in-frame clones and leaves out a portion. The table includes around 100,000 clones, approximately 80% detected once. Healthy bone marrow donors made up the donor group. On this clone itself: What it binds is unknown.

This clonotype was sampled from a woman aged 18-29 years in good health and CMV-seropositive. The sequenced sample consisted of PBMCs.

The CDR3 reads CASSLGEGVSEQYF. CDR3 DNA sequence: TGCGCCAGCAGCTTGGGAGAGGGAGTAAGCGAGCAGTACTTC. The chain links TRBV5-1 to TRBJ2-7; maybe TRBD2 (5 bases). Germline V lookup: CDR1 SGHRS, CDR2 YFSETQ. CDR3 length: 14 residues. V lost 0 bases and J lost 6, with 13 bases in between.